The rows below give T cell receptor beta chains drawn from one sample of a study of T cells after yellow fever vaccination. From the 5' RACE reads, TCRdb called clonotypes with MiXCR, one entry per CDR3 protein. The table includes 350,000 to 450,000 distinct CDR3 sequences, 6.2% detected once. The specimen was PBMCs, collected 5 days after the yellow fever booster vaccination. Receptors were obtained from a man aged 25 to 40 who received the YFV17D yellow fever vaccine. Both conserved end residues are part of each CDR3. A D gene is named only where the DNA matches it firmly. Not all rows give a size; the values are once, few, many and, for expanded clones, a class.

J gene: TRBJ2-3; clone size: many; D gene: TRBD1; V gene: TRBV7-9; CDR3 protein: CASFRGGDTQYF; CDR3 DNA: TGTGCCAGCTTCCGAGGGGGCGATACGCAGTATTTT
J gene: TRBJ2-1; clone size: NA; D gene: NA; V gene: TRBV7-3; CDR3 protein: CASSVVAAVEQFF; CDR3 DNA: TGTGCCAGTTCTGTTGTAGCAGCGGTTGAGCAGTTCTTC
J gene: TRBJ2-1; clone size: many; D gene: NA; V gene: TRBV28; CDR3 protein: CASRVSSYNEQFF; CDR3 DNA: TGTGCCAGCCGGGTGAGCTCCTACAATGAGCAGTTCTTC
J gene: TRBJ2-7; clone size: NA; D gene: TRBD1; V gene: TRBV3-1; CDR3 protein: CASSLERLTTGGEQYF; CDR3 DNA: TGTGCCAGCAGCCTCGAGCGGCTCACCACAGGGGGCGAGCAGTACTTC
J gene: TRBJ2-3; clone size: NA; D gene: NA; V gene: TRBV20-1; CDR3 protein: CSASASVGDTQYF; CDR3 DNA: TGCAGTGCTAGCGCCTCGGTGGGAGATACGCAGTATTTT
J gene: TRBJ2-7; clone size: many; D gene: TRBD2; V gene: TRBV9; CDR3 protein: CASSPSTGLAGTEQYF; CDR3 DNA: TGTGCCAGCAGCCCCTCCACCGGACTAGCGGGAACCGAGCAGTACTTC
J gene: TRBJ2-5; clone size: once; D gene: TRBD1; V gene: TRBV6-5; CDR3 protein: CASSYFDRDQETLYF; CDR3 DNA: TGTGCCAGCAGTTACTTCGACAGGGACCAAGAGACCCTGTACTTC
J gene: TRBJ2-1; clone size: NA; D gene: NA; V gene: TRBV5-1; CDR3 protein: CASSEVYNEQFF; CDR3 DNA: TGCGCCAGCAGCGAAGTCTACAATGAGCAGTTCTTC
J gene: TRBJ2-3; clone size: few; D gene: NA; V gene: TRBV12-3/TRBV12-4; CDR3 protein: CASRLDPSSDTQYF; CDR3 DNA: TGTGCCAGCAGACTCGATCCGTCTTCAGATACGCAGTATTTT
J gene: TRBJ2-1; clone size: many; D gene: NA; V gene: TRBV7-2; CDR3 protein: CASSQSSYNEQFF; CDR3 DNA: TGTGCCAGCAGTCAAAGCTCCTACAATGAGCAGTTCTTC
J gene: TRBJ2-7; clone size: NA; D gene: NA; V gene: TRBV4-3; CDR3 protein: CASSQTAKGWNEQYF; CDR3 DNA: TGCGCCAGCAGCCAGACGGCCAAGGGCTGGAACGAGCAGTACTTC
J gene: TRBJ2-2; clone size: many; D gene: NA; V gene: TRBV3-1; CDR3 protein: CASSQAPSDGTGELFF; CDR3 DNA: TGTGCCAGCAGCCAAGCCCCTTCTGACGGCACCGGGGAGCTGTTTTTT
J gene: TRBJ1-2; clone size: few; D gene: NA; V gene: TRBV24-1; CDR3 protein: CATSDSDSLRYTF; CDR3 DNA: TGTGCCACCAGTGATTCGGACAGTCTCCGCTACACCTTC
J gene: TRBJ2-7; clone size: many; D gene: TRBD1; V gene: TRBV7-2; CDR3 protein: CASKGASYEQYF; CDR3 DNA: TGTGCCAGTAAGGGGGCCTCCTACGAGCAGTACTTC
J gene: TRBJ2-1; clone size: few; D gene: TRBD2; V gene: TRBV7-2; CDR3 protein: CASSLVASGRTEQFF; CDR3 DNA: TGTGCCAGCAGCTTAGTGGCTAGCGGGAGGACTGAGCAGTTCTTC
J gene: TRBJ2-5; clone size: many; D gene: NA; V gene: TRBV5-1; CDR3 protein: CASSFRAAVYQETQYF; CDR3 DNA: TGCGCCAGCAGCTTTCGGGCAGCAGTGTACCAAGAGACCCAGTACTTC
J gene: TRBJ2-7; clone size: few; D gene: NA; V gene: TRBV20-1; CDR3 protein: CSARDRPSEQYF; CDR3 DNA: TGCAGTGCTAGAGATCGGCCCAGCGAGCAGTACTTC
J gene: TRBJ1-1; clone size: NA; D gene: NA; V gene: TRBV20-1; CDR3 protein: CSAREIQQNTEAFF; CDR3 DNA: TGCAGTGCTAGAGAAATACAGCAGAACACTGAAGCTTTCTTT
J gene: TRBJ2-1; clone size: many; D gene: NA; V gene: TRBV6-2/TRBV6-3; CDR3 protein: CASSPEKFF; CDR3 DNA: TGTGCCAGCAGTCCGGAAAAGTTCTTC
J gene: TRBJ2-2; clone size: many; D gene: NA; V gene: TRBV7-2; CDR3 protein: CASSLSRDYTGELFF; CDR3 DNA: TGTGCCAGCAGCTTAAGCAGGGATTACACCGGGGAGCTGTTTTTT
J gene: TRBJ2-7; clone size: many; D gene: TRBD1; V gene: TRBV12-3/TRBV12-4; CDR3 protein: CASSWDRVEQYF; CDR3 DNA: TGTGCCAGCAGTTGGGACAGGGTGGAGCAGTACTTC
J gene: TRBJ2-2; clone size: many; D gene: NA; V gene: TRBV5-6; CDR3 protein: CASSLIQGLNTGELFF; CDR3 DNA: TGTGCCAGCAGCTTGATCCAGGGCTTGAACACCGGGGAGCTGTTTTTT
J gene: TRBJ2-5; clone size: NA; D gene: NA; V gene: TRBV5-4; CDR3 protein: CASSLNRAGGETQYF; CDR3 DNA: TGTGCCAGCAGCCTGAACCGCGCTGGCGGCGAGACCCAGTACTTC
J gene: TRBJ2-7; clone size: many; D gene: TRBD1; V gene: TRBV7-2; CDR3 protein: CASSPQPGQGPPGQYF; CDR3 DNA: TGTGCCAGCAGCCCCCAGCCGGGACAGGGACCACCGGGGCAGTACTTC
J gene: TRBJ1-1; clone size: many; D gene: NA; V gene: TRBV5-1; CDR3 protein: CASSLGQQNTEAFF; CDR3 DNA: TGCGCCAGCAGCTTGGGACAGCAGAACACTGAAGCTTTCTTT
J gene: TRBJ2-3; clone size: once; D gene: TRBD2; V gene: TRBV29-1; CDR3 protein: CSVAAPWNKRESTSTDTQYF; CDR3 DNA: TGCAGCGTTGCCGCCCCGTGGAACAAGCGGGAGAGTACTAGCACAGATACGCAGTATTTT
J gene: TRBJ2-1; clone size: NA; D gene: NA; V gene: TRBV20-1; CDR3 protein: CSARGQGSRTSVLGEQFF; CDR3 DNA: TGCAGTGCTAGGGGACAGGGGTCAAGGACTAGCGTCTTAGGTGAGCAGTTCTTC
J gene: TRBJ2-7; clone size: many; D gene: NA; V gene: TRBV10-3; CDR3 protein: CAISAGESYEQYF; CDR3 DNA: TGTGCCATCAGTGCTGGGGAGAGCTACGAGCAGTACTTC
J gene: TRBJ2-5; clone size: many; D gene: NA; V gene: TRBV11-2; CDR3 protein: CASSLDGGAGAQYF; CDR3 DNA: TGTGCCAGCAGCTTAGACGGGGGCGCGGGGGCCCAGTACTTC
J gene: TRBJ2-6; clone size: many; D gene: NA; V gene: TRBV12-3/TRBV12-4; CDR3 protein: CASSDGAGANVLTF; CDR3 DNA: TGTGCCAGCAGCGACGGGGCTGGGGCCAACGTCCTGACTTTC
J gene: TRBJ2-1; clone size: few; D gene: TRBD2; V gene: TRBV25-1; CDR3 protein: CASSGLGGFDEQFF; CDR3 DNA: TGTGCCAGCAGTGGCCTGGGGGGGTTCGATGAGCAGTTCTTC
J gene: TRBJ2-6; clone size: NA; D gene: NA; V gene: TRBV10-3; CDR3 protein: CAISEREGITSGANVLTF; CDR3 DNA: TGTGCCATCAGTGAAAGGGAAGGGATCACCTCTGGGGCCAACGTCCTGACTTTC
J gene: TRBJ2-7; clone size: many; D gene: NA; V gene: TRBV27; CDR3 protein: CASSWGRSYEQYF; CDR3 DNA: TGTGCCAGCAGTTGGGGACGGAGCTACGAGCAGTACTTC
J gene: TRBJ2-5; clone size: many; D gene: NA; V gene: TRBV4-2; CDR3 protein: CASSQGPAGGRETQYF; CDR3 DNA: TGTGCCAGCAGCCAAGGTCCTGCAGGGGGGAGGGAGACCCAGTACTTC
J gene: TRBJ2-7; clone size: NA; D gene: TRBD1; V gene: TRBV7-2; CDR3 protein: CASSLALTGGHEQYF; CDR3 DNA: TGTGCCAGCAGCTTAGCGCTGACAGGGGGCCACGAGCAGTACTTC
J gene: TRBJ2-7; clone size: few; D gene: NA; V gene: TRBV7-9; CDR3 protein: CASSLAWSQKITYEQYF; CDR3 DNA: TGTGCCAGCAGCTTAGCTTGGAGTCAGAAAATTACCTACGAGCAGTACTTC
J gene: TRBJ2-7; clone size: NA; D gene: TRBD2; V gene: TRBV5-1; CDR3 protein: CASSPGRLAGTYEQYF; CDR3 DNA: TGCGCCAGCAGCCCAGGGAGACTAGCGGGAACCTACGAGCAGTACTTC
J gene: TRBJ2-2; clone size: NA; D gene: NA; V gene: TRBV5-1; CDR3 protein: CASSTGTMNTGELFF; CDR3 DNA: TGCGCCAGCAGCACCGGGACCATGAACACCGGGGAGCTGTTTTTT
J gene: TRBJ2-6; clone size: NA; D gene: TRBD2; V gene: TRBV6-5; CDR3 protein: CASSFFGGLAPGANVLTF; CDR3 DNA: TGTGCCAGCAGTTTCTTCGGAGGACTAGCCCCTGGGGCCAACGTCCTGACTTTC
J gene: TRBJ2-7; clone size: NA; D gene: NA; V gene: TRBV5-5; CDR3 protein: CASSLGFGGSYEQYF; CDR3 DNA: TGTGCCAGCAGCTTGGGATTTGGGGGATCCTACGAGCAGTACTTC
J gene: TRBJ2-1; clone size: few; D gene: TRBD2; V gene: TRBV11-3; CDR3 protein: CASSEGGGRYNEQFF; CDR3 DNA: TGTGCCAGCAGCGAGGGTGGCGGGAGGTACAATGAGCAGTTCTTC